This is a list of T cell receptor beta chains from one sample in a study of OX40 agonist ivuxolimab in advanced cancers. Method: immunoSEQ multiplex PCR; TCRdb's copy keeps in-frame clones and lacks some. Seen here are fewer than 80,000 clones, approximately 83% observed once, and the top ten hold roughly 6%. The sample in question was CD4+ or CD8+ T cells sorted from blood, obtained in a trial of the OX40 agonist ivuxolimab. The receptors were sampled from an adult with an advanced solid tumor such as melanoma, head and neck, liver or kidney cancer. The CDR3 runs from the conserved cysteine through the conserved F or W. The D gene is left open where the match is weak. Expanded clones are given a class, and other clones once, few, many or no size at all.

TRBJ2-4	-	-	TRBV21-1	TGTGCCAGCAGCTCCCGGGAAAGGGAAGGCAAAAACATTCAGTACTTC	CASSSREREGKNIQYF
TRBJ2-7	-	-	TRBV4-1	TGCGCCAGCAGCTCAGACGGGCCAGGTTACTACGAGCAGTACTTC	CASSSDGPGYYEQYF
TRBJ2-3	-	-	TRBV19	TGTGCCAGTAGTCGAAGTGACATTCGTACGCAGTATTTT	CASSRSDIRTQYF
TRBJ2-1	-	-	TRBV10-3	TGTGCCATCAGTGATGTGGGGCGCATAGGTGAGCAGTTCTTC	CAISDVGRIGEQFF
TRBJ2-7	-	-	TRBV6-5	TGTGCCAGCAGTTACGGGCAGTCAAAGTACGAGCAGTACTTC	CASSYGQSKYEQYF
TRBJ2-3	-	-	TRBV5-5	TGTGCCAGCAGCTCGGACACAGATACGCAGTATTTT	CASSSDTDTQYF
TRBJ1-5	-	-	TRBV23-1	TGCGCCAGCAGTCACCGGGACACTGCCCAGCCCCAGCATTTT	CASSHRDTAQPQHF
TRBJ2-7	TRBD2	-	TRBV7-2	TGTGCCAGCAGCCGAACCCCTCTAGCGGGCCTGCCCTACGAGCAGTACTTC	CASSRTPLAGLPYEQYF
TRBJ2-5	-	-	TRBV4-2	TGTGCCAGCAGCTTGGACGGAGGGCAAGAGACCCAGTACTTC	CASSLDGGQETQYF
TRBJ2-3	TRBD2	-	TRBV7-2	TGTGCCAGCAGCTTAGTAGCGGGAGTAGTAGATACGCAGTATTTT	CASSLVAGVVDTQYF
TRBJ2-7	-	-	TRBV7-9	TGTGCCAGCAGTACAAGTATCGGAGGAGAGCAGTACTTC	CASSTSIGGEQYF
TRBJ1-4	-	-	TRBV7-2	TGTGCCAGCAGCTTATTTAGTGCAACTAATGAAAAACTGTTTTTT	CASSLFSATNEKLFF
TRBJ1-2	-	-	TRBV19	TGTGCCAGTAGTATGGCGGGGGGAACCTATGGCTACACCTTC	CASSMAGGTYGYTF
TRBJ1-5	-	-	TRBV27	TGTGCCAGCAGTTTATCGACACAGGTCGGACCCCAGCATTTT	CASSLSTQVGPQHF
TRBJ2-1	TRBD1	-	TRBV30	TGTGCCTGGAGTATCCGGGACAGGGGGAAAGTTGAGCAGTTCTTC	CAWSIRDRGKVEQFF
TRBJ2-1	TRBD2	-	TRBV9	TGTGCCAGCAGCTCTACGGGGGGAGTCGGCAATGAGCAGTTCTTC	CASSSTGGVGNEQFF
TRBJ2-1	TRBD2	once	TRBV7-2	TGTGCCAGCAGCTTACTTTCGGGGGGCTACAATGAGCAGTTCTTC	CASSLLSGGYNEQFF
TRBJ1-2	-	-	TRBV5-4	TGTGCCAGCAGCTTCCCCGTTAGTTGGTATGGCTACACCTTC	CASSFPVSWYGYTF
TRBJ2-1	TRBD2	-	TRBV19	TGTGCCAGTAGTATATTAGGGGAACTAGCGGGAGGCGGATACAATGAGCAGTTCTTC	CASSILGELAGGGYNEQFF
TRBJ2-5	TRBD2	-	TRBV5-6	TGTGCCAGCAGCTTGGTCGGGAGGGTAAGGGCGGAGGAGACCCAGTACTTC	CASSLVGRVRAEETQYF
TRBJ2-3	TRBD2	-	TRBV5-4	TGTGCCAGCAGCTTGGAGGGGACCCGAGCGGGAGTTGATACGCAGTATTTT	CASSLEGTRAGVDTQYF
TRBJ1-2	-	-	TRBV30	TGTGCCTGGTCCCCGGGGGTAGGGAGCTATGGCTACACCTTC	CAWSPGVGSYGYTF
TRBJ2-1	-	-	TRBV7-9	TGTGCCAGCAGCTTAGAAGGGACGGGCAATGAGCAGTTCTTC	CASSLEGTGNEQFF
TRBJ1-3	-	-	TRBV7-2	TGTGCCAGCAGCTTAGAGTCAGGGGTTGGAGACACCATATATTTT	CASSLESGVGDTIYF
TRBJ2-3	TRBD2	-	TRBV7-3	TGTGCCAGCAGTCCTAGCGGGGGCGGTACGCAGTATTTT	CASSPSGGGTQYF
TRBJ1-1	-	-	TRBV6-4	TGTGCCAGCAGTGACCTCCCCGACACTGAAGCTTTCTTT	CASSDLPDTEAFF
TRBJ2-1	-	few	TRBV23-1	TGCGCCAGCAGTCAATCGCTCCGGGGCTCCTACAATGAGCAGTTCTTC	CASSQSLRGSYNEQFF
TRBJ2-1	TRBD2	once	TRBV28	TGTGCCAGCGGGGGCGGGAGGCACAATGAGCAGTTCTTC	CASGGGRHNEQFF
TRBJ2-3	TRBD2	-	TRBV7-9	TGTGCCAGCAGCCTCCGGACTAGCGGGAGAACAGATACGCAGTATTTT	CASSLRTSGRTDTQYF
TRBJ2-1	TRBD2	-	TRBV5-6	TGTGCCAGCAGCTGGTCTAGCGGGAGTCCCAATGAGCAGTTCTTC	CASSWSSGSPNEQFF
TRBJ2-7	TRBD1	-	TRBV7-9	TGTGCCAGCAGCCCCCAAGGGACAGGGCCCCACGAGCAGTACTTC	CASSPQGTGPHEQYF
TRBJ1-2	-	-	TRBV6-1	TGTGCCAGCACCGAGACAGACTATGGCTACACCTTC	CASTETDYGYTF
TRBJ1-2	-	-	TRBV7-2	TGTGCCAGCAGCCCCGTGAGCCCTAACTATGGCTACACCTTC	CASSPVSPNYGYTF
TRBJ1-2	-	-	TRBV7-8	TGTGCCAGCAGCTTAGCGTCGGGAGCCAACTATGGCTACACCTTC	CASSLASGANYGYTF
TRBJ2-3	-	-	TRBV5-1	TGCGCCAGCAGCTTGGATGGCAGGGAGGTAGATACGCAGTATTTT	CASSLDGREVDTQYF
TRBJ2-5	-	-	TRBV4-1	TGCGCCAGCAGCCAACCGGGACTTCCAGAGACCCAGTACTTC	CASSQPGLPETQYF
TRBJ2-2	-	-	TRBV7-9	TGTGCCAGCAGCTTAGACGGCCTGAACACCGGGGAGCTGTTTTTT	CASSLDGLNTGELFF
TRBJ1-3	TRBD1	-	TRBV6-5	TGTGCCAGCAGTCGGACAGGGGGAAACACCATATATTTT	CASSRTGGNTIYF
TRBJ1-3	TRBD1	-	TRBV19	TGTGCCAGTAGTATGAATCGAAGGGGGCACTCTGGAAACACCATATATTTT	CASSMNRRGHSGNTIYF
TRBJ1-6	-	-	TRBV5-6	TGTGCCAGCAGCATGGACATTAATTCACCCCTCCACTTT	CASSMDINSPLHF
TRBJ1-2	TRBD1	few	TRBV19	TGTGCCAGTAGATCCGGGACAGCGAATGGCTACACCTTC	CASRSGTANGYTF
TRBJ2-5	TRBD2	-	TRBV5-1	TGCGCCAGCAGCTTGGCCGCGACTAGCGGGAACCAAGAGACCCAGTACTTC	CASSLAATSGNQETQYF
TRBJ2-3	TRBD2	once	TRBV6-4	TGTGCCAGCAGTGACTCCCCGCCTAGCGGGAGTTCCCCACTCACAGATACGCAGTATTTT	CASSDSPPSGSSPLTDTQYF
TRBJ1-2	-	-	TRBV6-6	TGTGCCAGCAGCCCCGACGGACGCCCTAATGGCTACACCTTC	CASSPDGRPNGYTF
TRBJ2-3	TRBD2	once	TRBV4-3	TGCGCCAGCAGCCAAGCGGGACTAGCGGTCAGGGACACGCAGTATTTT	CASSQAGLAVRDTQYF
TRBJ2-2	-	once	TRBV18	TGTGCCAGCTCACCGGGCGGGACCGGGGAGCTGTTTTTT	CASSPGGTGELFF
TRBJ1-2	TRBD1	-	TRBV29-1	TGCAGCGTGTCGGACAGGGGCAGATCTACCTTC	CSVSDRGRSTF
TRBJ2-2	-	-	TRBV10-3	TGTGCCATCAGTGCACTACTTAACACCGGGGAGCTGTTTTTT	CAISALLNTGELFF
TRBJ2-7	-	-	TRBV7-9	TGTGCCAGCGAGGACAACTCCTACGAGCAGTACTTC	CASEDNSYEQYF
TRBJ2-1	-	-	TRBV6-5	TGTGCCAGCAGTTACTCCTCTCTACGTAATGAGCAGTTCTTC	CASSYSSLRNEQFF
TRBJ1-1	-	-	TRBV7-9	TGTGCCAGCAGCTTGGGGTTGGGAACAACTGAAGCTTTCTTT	CASSLGLGTTEAFF